Below are 30 T cell receptor beta chains sequenced from a single sample in a study of cytomegalovirus exposure and HLA in healthy donors. Primers included in the PCR were 60 Vbeta and 13 Jbeta primers. The protocol was immunoSEQ multiplex PCR, while the TCRdb copy is restricted to in-frame clones and leaves out a portion. Of approximately 100,000 clones listed, approximately 81% are singletons. The sample comprised PBMCs. The receptors stem from a woman in her 40s in good health and CMV-seropositive.

The chain links TRBV28 to TRBJ2-1; 8 bases align to TRBD2. Germline CDR1 MDHEN, CDR2 SYDVKM. The CDR3 extends over 14 amino acids. With 6 bases clipped from V and 9 bases from J, the junction kept 10 bases outside the gene matches. The CDR3 DNA reads as TGTGCCAGCAGGACTCCCGGGACTAGAGGTGAGCAGTTCTTC. This codes for CASRTPGTRGEQFF.

V usage is TRBV11-3 and J usage is TRBJ2-1, with D maybe TRBD2 (5 bases). Trimming stripped 1 base from V and 2 bases from J, with 9 bases between. CDR3 length equals 15 residues. Germline loops: CDR1 SGHNT, CDR2 YENEEA. The DNA of the CDR3 is TGTGCCAGCAGCTTAGGTGGGAGAGCCTACAATGAGCAGTTCTTC. Amino acid sequence: CASSLGGRAYNEQFF.

The chain is built from TRBV6-5 and TRBJ2-4, with a possible D match to TRBD2 (5 bases). This CDR3 contains 14 residues. Germline V CDR1 and CDR2: MNHEY, SVGAGI. Trimming shortened V by 6 bases and J by 7 bases, and 16 bases separated the two germline ends. CDR3 DNA: TGTGCCAGCAGGGTAGTGGCGGGCGGCAACATTCAGTACTTC. This sequence encodes CASRVVAGGNIQYF.

The rearrangement links TRBV9 to TRBJ2-2, with 8 positions matching TRBD2. Germline CDR1 and CDR2: SGDLS and YYNGEE. The CDR3 spans 17 residues. V trimming: 0 bases; J trimming: 1 base; junction bases outside the gene matches: 5. The chain's CDR3 is CASSVGASGRNTGELFF. As DNA, the CDR3 is TGTGCCAGCAGCGTAGGGGCTAGCGGGCGGAACACCGGGGAGCTGTTTTTT.

CDR3 coding DNA: TGTGCCAGCAGTTTACGAACAGGGGGCTTCTACGAGCAGTACTTC. Translating gives CASSLRTGGFYEQYF. V gene TRBV27 combines with J gene TRBJ2-7, with 9 bases aligning to TRBD1. There are 15 residues in the CDR3. CDR1 and CDR2 (germline): MNHEY, SMNVEV (reference sequence). V lost 2 bases to trimming and J lost 3 bases; unmatched junction nucleotides: 5.

The V gene is TRBV9, the J gene TRBJ2-1; perhaps TRBD1 as D (6 bases). CDR3 length: 15 residues. Germline lookup yields CDR1 SGDLS and CDR2 YYNGEE. V shed 0 bases and J shed 4 bases, with 11 bases lying between them. CDR3 in amino acids: CASSVASGVYNEQFF. Written as DNA, the CDR3 is TGTGCCAGCAGCGTAGCTTCAGGGGTATACAATGAGCAGTTCTTC.

The chain recombines TRBV7-9 with TRBJ1-1, with D possibly being TRBD1 (6 bases). V was cut by 3 bases and J by 0 bases, with 11 bases left in between. This CDR3 has 15 residues. The germline V gene has CDR1 SEHNR and CDR2 FQNEAQ (reference sequence). This chain's CDR3 is CASSFSTGLNTEAFF. In DNA form, the CDR3 reads TGTGCCAGCAGCTTTTCAACAGGGCTGAACACTGAAGCTTTCTTT.

This clone is a singleton in its sample. This chain uses TRBV9 with TRBJ1-1; tentative D call: TRBD1 (6 bases). V lost 1 base and J 0 bases, leaving 10 bases between the germline ends. Germline V gives CDR1 SGDLS, CDR2 YYNGEE. The length of the CDR3 is 15 residues. In DNA, the CDR3 is TGTGCCAGCAGCGTATTGGACAGCCTGAACACTGAAGCTTTCTTT. This gives the protein CASSVLDSLNTEAFF. The full variable domain, completed using reference TRBV9 and TRBJ1-1, is DSGVTQTPKHLITATGQRVTLRCSPRSGDLSVYWYQQSLDQGLQFLIQYYNGEERAKGNILERFSAQQFPDLHSELNLSSLELGDSALYFCASSVLDSLNTEAFFGQGTRLTVV.

This chain joins TRBV14 and TRBJ2-1, with 7 bases fitting TRBD2. The junction had 14 bases not matched to a gene; V was cut back by 4 bases and J by 8 bases. The germline V gene encodes CDR1 SGHDN and CDR2 FVKESK. CDR3 length: 16 amino acids. CDR3 nucleotide sequence: TGTGCCAGCAGCCCCCTTGGGACCGCGGGAGCTTATGAGCAGTTCTTC. It yields the protein CASSPLGTAGAYEQFF. Looking up the rest from reference TRBV14 and TRBJ2-1 gives the full variable domain: EAGVTQFPSHSVIEKGQTVTLRCDPISGHDNLYWYRRVMGKEIKFLLHFVKESKQDESGMPNNRFLAERTGGTYSTLKVQPAELEDSGVYFCASSPLGTAGAYEQFFGPGTRLTVL.

J is TRBJ1-1 and V is TRBV10-1; no clear D gene. The germline V and J ends were trimmed by 4 bases and 2 bases, with 8 bases remaining between them. CDR3 length: 13 residues. Per the germline V gene, CDR1 is WNHNN and CDR2 is SYGVQD (reference sequence). The CDR3 spells CASSAQPNTEAFF. In DNA, the CDR3 is TGCGCCAGCAGTGCACAGCCAAACACTGAAGCTTTCTTT.

The V and J genes are TRBV19 and TRBJ2-7; a weak D match, TRBD1 (6 bases). Germline V lookup: CDR1 LNHDA, CDR2 SQIVND (reference sequence). The CDR3 extends over 15 amino acids. V gave up 3 bases and J gave up 4 bases, with 16 bases separating them. The CDR3 here is CASSIVASGTYEQYF. DNA for the CDR3: TGTGCCAGTAGTATTGTGGCCTCCGGGACATACGAGCAGTACTTC.

The rearrangement links TRBV5-5 to TRBJ2-7, with D possibly being TRBD2 (6 bases). Looked up from germline, CDR1 is SGHKS and CDR2 is YYEKEE (reference sequence). The CDR3 spans 13 residues. The ends were cut back, 4 bases at V and 5 bases at J, with 13 bases in the middle. As DNA, the CDR3 is TGTGCCAGCAGCCGGGCGGGGAACAACGAGCAGTACTTC. It is translated as CASSRAGNNEQYF.

There are a few counts of this clone. CDR3 in amino acids: CASSLVTAYEQYF. In DNA form, the CDR3 reads TGCGCCAGCAGCTTGGTAACAGCCTACGAGCAGTACTTC. V gene TRBV5-1 combines with J gene TRBJ2-7; no clear D. The CDR3 has 13 amino acids. Germline V gives CDR1 SGHRS, CDR2 YFSETQ. V lost 0 bases and J 2 bases, leaving 6 bases between the germline ends.

Only one count was recorded for this clone. The CDR3 protein is CASSEGQLPGQGMDEQFF. The CDR3 region has the DNA TGTGCCAGCAGCGAAGGACAACTCCCGGGACAGGGTATGGATGAGCAGTTCTTC. V gene TRBV7-8 combines with J gene TRBJ2-1; TRBD1 agrees at 9 bases. The length of the CDR3 is 18 residues. Unmatched junction bases numbered 19, after V lost 5 bases and J lost 8 bases. Per the germline V gene, CDR1 is SGHVS and CDR2 is FQNEAQ.

The chain has TRBV28 and TRBJ1-2, with TRBD1 matching over 9 bases. Unmatched junction bases numbered 6, after V lost 2 bases and J lost 8 bases. Germline CDR1 reads MDHEN; CDR2 reads SYDVKM. This CDR3 is 14 amino acids long. The CDR3: CASSLAGQGIGYTF. The CDR3 DNA is TGTGCCAGCAGTTTAGCAGGACAGGGGATCGGCTACACCTTC.

A few counts support this clone. V gene TRBV30 combines with J gene TRBJ2-7; the match to TRBD2 covers 9 bases. The CDR3 covers 12 residues. Germline lookup yields CDR1 GTSNPN and CDR2 SVGIG (reference sequence). CDR3 nucleotides: TGTGCATCTAGCGGGATGGCCTACGAGCAGTACTTC. It encodes CASSGMAYEQYF.

The V and J genes are TRBV18 and TRBJ1-4, with unresolved D. This CDR3 contains 15 residues. CDR1 KGHSH and CDR2 LQKENI come from the germline V gene. V was shortened by 2 bases and J by 7 bases, with 14 bases between the two germline ends. Written as DNA, the CDR3 is TGTGCCAGCTCACCAACGGGAAGGAGTGGTGAAAAACTGTTTTTT. It codes for CASSPTGRSGEKLFF.

The chain combines TRBV2 with TRBJ2-7; 12 nucleotides match TRBD2. The V gene end was trimmed by 10 bases and the J gene end by 1 base; junction bases not matched to a gene: 17. This CDR3 is built from 18 residues. Germline loops: CDR1 SNHLY, CDR2 FYNNEI. The CDR3 DNA reads TGTGCCAACAAGGGGGCCGGGACTAGCGGGCTCATATCCTACGAGCAGTACTTC. It specifies CANKGAGTSGLISYEQYF. The full variable domain, rest sourced from reference TRBV2 and TRBJ2-7, is EPEVTQTPSHQVTQMGQEVILRCVPISNHLYFYWYRQILGQKVEFLVSFYNNEISEKSEIFDDQFSVERPDGSNFTLKIRSTKLEDSAMYFCANKGAGTSGLISYEQYFGPGTRLTVT.

The chain employs TRBV21-1 and TRBJ2-3; no DNA check was done on the table's D call, TRBD1. TRBV21-1 is assigned pseudogene status. CDR3 size: 15 residues. CDR3 sequence: CASTPDRQSTDTQYF. For the CDR3, the DNA is TGTGCCAGCACCCCGGACAGGCAAAGCACAGATACGCAGTATTTT.

V is TRBV9 and J is TRBJ1-2; TRBD1 agrees at 7 bases. In germline, CDR1 is SGDLS, CDR2 YYNGEE. Germline trimming cut 4 bases from V and 4 bases from J; bases unmatched to any gene: 10. The CDR3 contains 15 residues. The CDR3 DNA sequence: TGTGCCAGCAGCCCCCGGACAGGTTCCTTCTATGGCTACACCTTC. The encoded protein is CASSPRTGSFYGYTF.

The CDR3 spells CASSIRGGQETQYF. The CDR3 DNA sequence: TGCGCCAGCAGCATCAGGGGCGGCCAAGAGACCCAGTACTTC. The chain has TRBV4-1 and TRBJ2-5, with D tentatively TRBD1 (6 bases). The germline CDR1 and CDR2 sequences are MGHRA and YSYEKL. CDR3 size: 14 residues. Deletions cut 5 bases from V and 1 base from J, with 11 bases between.

This clone has a single count. V and J are TRBV7-3 and TRBJ2-7, with 7 bases fitting TRBD2. The CDR3 runs to 15 residues. The V gene end was trimmed by 4 bases and the J gene end by 0 bases; junction bases not matched to a gene: 6. CDR1 and CDR2 from the germline V gene are SGHTA and FQGTGA. The CDR3 region is CASSSPGRSSYEQYF. The DNA of the CDR3 is TGTGCCAGCAGCTCACCCGGGAGGAGCTCCTACGAGCAGTACTTC.

CDR3 coding DNA: TGTGCCAGCAGTTTGTCGACAGGGGGCGCGTACGAGCAGTACTTC. This encodes CASSLSTGGAYEQYF. The chain uses TRBV28 and TRBJ2-7, with 10 bases identical to TRBD1. The CDR3 totals 15 residues. The germline gives CDR1 MDHEN, CDR2 SYDVKM. V shed 3 bases, J shed 4 bases, and the junction held 6 bases outside the gene matches.

CDR3 nucleotide sequence: TGTGCCAGCACCAGAGGGGGGGCTAATGAAAAACTGTTTTTT. It is translated as CASTRGGANEKLFF. The V call is TRBV6-1, the J call TRBJ1-4, with D possibly being TRBD1 (6 bases). CDR1 and CDR2 from the germline V gene are MNHNS and SASEGT. Trimming pared 7 bases from V and 3 bases from J, leaving 12 bases between. CDR3 length equals 14 residues.

This chain links TRBV19 with TRBJ2-3, with 10 positions matching TRBD1. The CDR3 is made up of 13 amino acids. Looked up from germline, CDR1 is LNHDA and CDR2 is SQIVND (reference sequence). The J segment lost 3 bases and the V segment lost 10 bases, leaving 4 bases of the junction unmatched. In DNA, the CDR3 is TGTGCCACCCGGGACAGGGGAACAGATACGCAGTATTTT. The encoded protein is CATRDRGTDTQYF.

This sequence joins TRBV7-6 and TRBJ2-5; 12 bases agree with TRBD2. J was trimmed by 7 bases and V by 1 base; bases with no gene match: 7. This CDR3 contains 16 residues. Germline V gene sequence: CDR1 SGHVS, CDR2 FNYEAQ. The CDR3: CASSLGLAGVSGTQYF. CDR3 nucleotide sequence: TGTGCCAGCAGCTTAGGACTAGCGGGAGTGTCAGGGACCCAGTACTTC.

V gene TRBV6-6 combines with J gene TRBJ1-1, with 7 bases that match TRBD1. CDR1 and CDR2 from the germline V gene are MNHNY and SVGAGI (reference sequence). This CDR3 has 14 residues. Trimming at V came to 10 bases and at J to 0 bases, leaving 8 bases not matched to a gene. This chain's CDR3 is CAIQETGLNTEAFF. The DNA for the CDR3 is TGTGCCATACAAGAGACAGGGTTGAACACTGAAGCTTTCTTT.

The rearrangement joins TRBV7-2 to TRBJ2-1; 8 nucleotides align to TRBD2. Per the germline V gene, CDR1 is SGHTA and CDR2 is FQGNSA. The CDR3 runs to 14 residues. Germline trimming cut 5 bases from V and 6 bases from J; bases unmatched to any gene: 6. CDR3 DNA: TGTGCCAGCAGCGCACTAGCGGATCTCAATGAGCAGTTCTTC. Its translation: CASSALADLNEQFF.

The V and J genes are TRBV6-4 and TRBJ2-1; 7 bases fit TRBD2. Losses at the gene ends were 7 bases for V and 5 bases for J; bases not matched to a gene: 14. Germline assignment: CDR1 MRHNA and CDR2 SNTAGT. CDR3 length equals 16 residues. The DNA of the CDR3 is TGTGCCAGCACCCGGGAATTAGCGGGCTTACACAATGAGCAGTTCTTC. Protein: CASTRELAGLHNEQFF.

This sequence joins TRBV28 and TRBJ2-4; tentative D call: TRBD1 (5 bases). CDR1 is MDHEN and CDR2 is SYDVKM in the germline V gene. The CDR3 totals 15 residues. Trimming took off 6 bases at V and 6 bases at J, with 18 bases between the two ends. This CDR3 reads CASSPPVVQGNIQYF. The CDR3 DNA follows: TGTGCCAGCAGCCCACCGGTGGTTCAGGGAAACATTCAGTACTTC.